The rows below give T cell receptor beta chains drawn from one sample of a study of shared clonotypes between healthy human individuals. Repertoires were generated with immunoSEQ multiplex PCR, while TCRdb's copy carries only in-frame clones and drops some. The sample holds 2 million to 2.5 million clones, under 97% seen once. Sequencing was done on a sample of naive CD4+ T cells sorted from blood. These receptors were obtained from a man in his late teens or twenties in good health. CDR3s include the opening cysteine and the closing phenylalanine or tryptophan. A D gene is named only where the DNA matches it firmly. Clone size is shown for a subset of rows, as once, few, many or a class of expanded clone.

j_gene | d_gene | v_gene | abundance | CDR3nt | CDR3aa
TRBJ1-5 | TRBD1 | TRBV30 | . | TGTGCCTGGAGTCCTACAGGGGGCTGGGTTTATCAGCCCCAGCATTTT | CAWSPTGGWVYQPQHF
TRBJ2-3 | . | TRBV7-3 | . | TGTGCCAGCAGCTTAAGTCACACCCGCACAGATACGCAGTATTTT | CASSLSHTRTDTQYF
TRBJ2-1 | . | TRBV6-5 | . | TGTGCCAGCAGCCACCTTAATGAGCAGTTCTTC | CASSHLNEQFF
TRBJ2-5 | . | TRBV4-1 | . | TGCGCCAGCAGCCAAGGTCAGGTCTCAGAGACCCAGTACTTC | CASSQGQVSETQYF
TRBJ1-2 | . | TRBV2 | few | TGTGCCAGCAGTATTTCCTCCGGCTACACCTTC | CASSISSGYTF
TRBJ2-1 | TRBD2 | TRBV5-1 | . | TGCGCCAGCAGCTTGGCAAGCGGGGGTAACAATGAGCAGTTCTTC | CASSLASGGNNEQFF
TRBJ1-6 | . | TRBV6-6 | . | TGTGCCAGCAGTTACTCGAAACTGGATAATTCACCCCTCCACTTT | CASSYSKLDNSPLHF
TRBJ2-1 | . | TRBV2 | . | TGTGCCAGCAGTGTCGGTGGCGCGAATGAGCAGTTCTTC | CASSVGGANEQFF
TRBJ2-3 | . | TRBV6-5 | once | TGTGCCAGCAGGCGACTAGTTCCAGATACGCAGTATTTT | CASRRLVPDTQYF
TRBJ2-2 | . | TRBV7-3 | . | TGTGCCAGCAGCACCCAGGACACCGGGGAGCTGTTTTTT | CASSTQDTGELFF
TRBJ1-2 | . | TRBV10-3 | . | TGTGCCATCAGTGACAGGGCGGGTGGCTACACCTTC | CAISDRAGGYTF
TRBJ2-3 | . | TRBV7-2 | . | TGTGCCAGCAGCTGGAAGATCGGGCGACTCCAAGATACGCAGTATTTT | CASSWKIGRLQDTQYF